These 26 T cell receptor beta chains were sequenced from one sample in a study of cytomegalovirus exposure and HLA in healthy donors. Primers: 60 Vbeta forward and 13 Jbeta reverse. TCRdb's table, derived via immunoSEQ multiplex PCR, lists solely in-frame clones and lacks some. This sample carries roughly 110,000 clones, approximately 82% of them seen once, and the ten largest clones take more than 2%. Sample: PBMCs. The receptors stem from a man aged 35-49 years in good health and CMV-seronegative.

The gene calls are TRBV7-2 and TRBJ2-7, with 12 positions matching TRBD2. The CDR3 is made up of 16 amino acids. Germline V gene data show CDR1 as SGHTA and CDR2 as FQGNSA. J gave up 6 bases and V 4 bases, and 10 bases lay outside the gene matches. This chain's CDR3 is CASSSRTTSGGSEQYF. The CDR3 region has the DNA TGTGCCAGCAGCTCAAGAACGACTAGCGGGGGCTCCGAGCAGTACTTC.

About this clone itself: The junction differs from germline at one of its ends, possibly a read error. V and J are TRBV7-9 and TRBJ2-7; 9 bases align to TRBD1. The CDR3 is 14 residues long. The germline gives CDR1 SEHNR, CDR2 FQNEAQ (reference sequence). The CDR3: CSSSLGQGTYEQYF. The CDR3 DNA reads TGTTCCAGCAGCTTAGGACAGGGGACCTACGAGCAGTACTTC.

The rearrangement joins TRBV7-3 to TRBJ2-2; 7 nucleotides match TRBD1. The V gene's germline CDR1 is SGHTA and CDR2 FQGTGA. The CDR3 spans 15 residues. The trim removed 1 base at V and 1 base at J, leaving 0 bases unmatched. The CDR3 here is CASSLNRGNTGELFF. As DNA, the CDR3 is TGTGCCAGCAGCTTAAACAGGGGGAACACCGGGGAGCTGTTTTTT.

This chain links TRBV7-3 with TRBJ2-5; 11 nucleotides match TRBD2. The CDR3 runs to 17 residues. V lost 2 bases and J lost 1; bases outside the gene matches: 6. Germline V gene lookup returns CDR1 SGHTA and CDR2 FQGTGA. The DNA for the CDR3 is TGTGCCAGCAGCTTAGGCCCGACTAGCGGGGTCCAAGAGACCCAGTACTTC. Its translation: CASSLGPTSGVQETQYF.

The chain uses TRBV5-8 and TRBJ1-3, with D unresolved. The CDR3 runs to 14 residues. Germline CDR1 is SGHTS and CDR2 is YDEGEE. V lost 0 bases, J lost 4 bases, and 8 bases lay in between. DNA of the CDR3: TGTGCCAGCAGCTTGGAGAGGATCGGAAACACCATATATTTT. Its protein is CASSLERIGNTIYF.

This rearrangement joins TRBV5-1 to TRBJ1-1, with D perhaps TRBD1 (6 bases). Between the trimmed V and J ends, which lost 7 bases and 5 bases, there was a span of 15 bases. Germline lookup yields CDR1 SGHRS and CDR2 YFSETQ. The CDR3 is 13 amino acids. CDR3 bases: TGCGCCAGCCGACAGAGGGGGGGGACTGAAGCTTTCTTT. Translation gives CASRQRGGTEAFF. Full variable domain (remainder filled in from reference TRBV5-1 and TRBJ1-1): KAGVTQTPRYLIKTRGQQVTLSCSPISGHRSVSWYQQTPGQGLQFLFEYFSETQRNKGNFPGRFSGRQFSNSRSEMNVSTLELGDSALYLCASRQRGGTEAFFGQGTRLTVV.

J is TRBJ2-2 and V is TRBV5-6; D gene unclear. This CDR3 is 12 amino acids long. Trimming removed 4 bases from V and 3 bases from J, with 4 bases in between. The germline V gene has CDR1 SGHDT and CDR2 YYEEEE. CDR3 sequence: CASSPDTGELFF. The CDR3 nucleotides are TGTGCCAGCAGCCCGGACACCGGGGAGCTGTTTTTT.

CDR3 protein: CASSLAPGAEGSPLHF. Written as DNA, the CDR3 is TGTGCCAGCAGCTTAGCCCCAGGGGCAGAGGGTTCACCCCTCCACTTT. V is TRBV11-2 and J is TRBJ1-6; TRBD1 might be the D (6 bases). CDR1 is SGHAT and CDR2 is FQNNGV in the germline V gene. This CDR3 spans 16 amino acids. Trimming took 1 base from V and 9 from J, leaving 16 bases between them.

CDR3 loop: CASSLEDSGQETQYF. The CDR3 DNA is TGTGCCAGCAGCTTAGAGGACTCTGGCCAAGAGACCCAGTACTTC. This chain links TRBV11-2 with TRBJ2-5; D perhaps matches TRBD2 (5 bases). CDR1 is SGHAT, CDR2 FQNNGV, per germline. V gave up 0 bases and J gave up 1 base, with 9 bases separating them. The CDR3 consists of 15 residues.

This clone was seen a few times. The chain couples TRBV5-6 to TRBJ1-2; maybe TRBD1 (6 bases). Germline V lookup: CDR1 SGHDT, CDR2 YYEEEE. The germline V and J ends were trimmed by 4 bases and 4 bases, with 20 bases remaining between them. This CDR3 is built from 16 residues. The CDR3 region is CASSPLAGGGAYGYTF. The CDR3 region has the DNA TGTGCCAGCAGCCCGCTGGCGGGGGGGGGCGCCTATGGCTACACCTTC.

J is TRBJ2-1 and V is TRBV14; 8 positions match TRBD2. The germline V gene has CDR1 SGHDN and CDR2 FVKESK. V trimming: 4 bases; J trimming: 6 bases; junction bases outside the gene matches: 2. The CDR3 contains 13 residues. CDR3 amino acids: CASSPGTSNEQFF. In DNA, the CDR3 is TGTGCCAGCAGCCCCGGGACTAGCAATGAGCAGTTCTTC.

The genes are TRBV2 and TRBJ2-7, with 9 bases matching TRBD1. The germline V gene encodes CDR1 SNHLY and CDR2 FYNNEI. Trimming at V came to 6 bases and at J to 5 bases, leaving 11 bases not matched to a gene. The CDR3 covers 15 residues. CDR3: CASSTMGQGYNEQYF. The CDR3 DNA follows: TGTGCCAGCAGCACCATGGGACAGGGTTACAACGAGCAGTACTTC.

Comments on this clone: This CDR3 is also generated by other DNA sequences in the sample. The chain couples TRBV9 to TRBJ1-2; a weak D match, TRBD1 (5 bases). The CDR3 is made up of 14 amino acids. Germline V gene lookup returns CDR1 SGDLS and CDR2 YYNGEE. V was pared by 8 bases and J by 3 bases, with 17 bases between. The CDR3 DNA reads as TGTGCCAGTGGCGGGGGGGGAATAGACTATGGCTACACCTTC. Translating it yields CASGGGGIDYGYTF.

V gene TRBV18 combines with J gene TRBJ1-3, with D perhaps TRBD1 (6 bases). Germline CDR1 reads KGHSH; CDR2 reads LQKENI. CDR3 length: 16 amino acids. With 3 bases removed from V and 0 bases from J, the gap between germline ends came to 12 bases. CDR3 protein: CASSPGGTRSGNTIYF. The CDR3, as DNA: TGTGCCAGCTCACCGGGAGGGACACGCTCTGGAAACACCATATATTTT.

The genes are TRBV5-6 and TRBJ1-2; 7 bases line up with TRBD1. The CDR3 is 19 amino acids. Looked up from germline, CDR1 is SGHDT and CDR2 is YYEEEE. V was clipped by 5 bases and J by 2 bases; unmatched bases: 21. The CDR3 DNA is TGTGCCAGCAGTAATAGACCCACCGCCTGGACAGGCGGAAACTATGGCTACACCTTC. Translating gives CASSNRPTAWTGGNYGYTF.

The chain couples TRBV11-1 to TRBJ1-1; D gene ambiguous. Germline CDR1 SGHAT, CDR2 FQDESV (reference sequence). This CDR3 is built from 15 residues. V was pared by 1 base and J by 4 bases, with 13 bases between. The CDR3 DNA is TGTGCCAGCAGCTTAGTTACGGACCGGGGCACTGAAGCTTTCTTT. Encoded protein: CASSLVTDRGTEAFF. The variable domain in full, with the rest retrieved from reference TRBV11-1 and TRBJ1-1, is EAEVAQSPRYKITEKSQAVAFWCDPISGHATLYWYRQILGQGPELLVQFQDESVVDDSQLPKDRFSAERLKGVDSTLKIQPAELGDSAMYLCASSLVTDRGTEAFFGQGTRLTVV.

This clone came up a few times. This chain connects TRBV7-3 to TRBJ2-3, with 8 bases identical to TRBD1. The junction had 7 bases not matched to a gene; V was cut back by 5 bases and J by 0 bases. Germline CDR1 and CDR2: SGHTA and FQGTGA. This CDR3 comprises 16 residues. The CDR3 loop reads CASSPIGQGSTDTQYF. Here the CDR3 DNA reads TGTGCCAGCAGCCCTATCGGACAGGGAAGCACAGATACGCAGTATTTT. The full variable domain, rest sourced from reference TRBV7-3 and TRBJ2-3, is GAGVSQTPSNKVTEKGKYVELRCDPISGHTALYWYRQSLGQGPEFLIYFQGTGAADDSGLPNDRFFAVRPEGSVSTLKIQRTERGDSAVYLCASSPIGQGSTDTQYFGPGTRLTVL.

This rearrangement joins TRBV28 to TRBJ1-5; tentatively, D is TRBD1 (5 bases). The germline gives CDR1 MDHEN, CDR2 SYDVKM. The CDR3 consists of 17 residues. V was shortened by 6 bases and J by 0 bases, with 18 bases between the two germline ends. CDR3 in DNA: TGTGCCAGCAGGACCGGGGGGTATTCCCTTAGCAATCAGCCCCAGCATTTT. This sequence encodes CASRTGGYSLSNQPQHF. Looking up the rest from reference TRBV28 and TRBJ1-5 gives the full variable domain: DVKVTQSSRYLVKRTGEKVFLECVQDMDHENMFWYRQDPGLGLRLIYFSYDVKMKEKGDIPEGYSVSREKKERFSLILESASTNQTSMYLCASRTGGYSLSNQPQHFGDGTRLSIL.

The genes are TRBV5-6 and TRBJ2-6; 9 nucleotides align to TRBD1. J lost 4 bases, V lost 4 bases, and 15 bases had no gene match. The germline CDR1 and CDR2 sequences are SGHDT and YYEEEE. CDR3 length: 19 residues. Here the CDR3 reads CASSPPPGQGTAGANVLTF. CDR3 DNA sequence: TGTGCCAGCAGCCCTCCCCCGGGACAGGGTACCGCGGGGGCCAACGTCCTGACTTTC.

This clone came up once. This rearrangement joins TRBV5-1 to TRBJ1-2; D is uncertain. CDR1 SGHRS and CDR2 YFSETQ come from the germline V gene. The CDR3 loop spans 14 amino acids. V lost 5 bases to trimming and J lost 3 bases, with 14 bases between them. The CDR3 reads CASRPWEAHYGYTF. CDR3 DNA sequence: TGCGCCAGCAGGCCTTGGGAGGCACACTATGGCTACACCTTC.

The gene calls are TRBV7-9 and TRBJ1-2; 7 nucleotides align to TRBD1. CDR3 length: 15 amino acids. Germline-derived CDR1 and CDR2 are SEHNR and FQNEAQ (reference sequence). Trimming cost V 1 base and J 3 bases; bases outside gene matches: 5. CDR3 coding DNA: TGTGCCAGCAGCTTAGGGACAGGTTTGGACTATGGCTACACCTTC. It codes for CASSLGTGLDYGYTF.

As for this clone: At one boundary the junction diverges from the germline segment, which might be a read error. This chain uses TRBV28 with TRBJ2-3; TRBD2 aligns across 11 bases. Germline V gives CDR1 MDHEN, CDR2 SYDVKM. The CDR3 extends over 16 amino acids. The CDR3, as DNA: TGTGCCAGCAGTTTTTTAGGACTAGCGGGCACAGGTACGCAGTATTTT. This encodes CASSFLGLAGTGTQYF.

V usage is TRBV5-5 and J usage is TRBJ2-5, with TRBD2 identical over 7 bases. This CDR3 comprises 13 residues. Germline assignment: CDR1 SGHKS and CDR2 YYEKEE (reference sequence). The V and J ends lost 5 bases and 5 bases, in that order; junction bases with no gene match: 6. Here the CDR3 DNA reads TGTGCCAGCAGACAAATTAGCGGGGAGACCCAGTACTTC. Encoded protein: CASRQISGETQYF.

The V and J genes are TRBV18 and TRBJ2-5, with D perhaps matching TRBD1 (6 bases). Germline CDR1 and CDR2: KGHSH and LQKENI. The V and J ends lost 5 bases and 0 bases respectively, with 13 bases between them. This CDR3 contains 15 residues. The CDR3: CASSNARTDQETQYF. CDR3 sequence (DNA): TGTGCCAGCTCAAACGCTCGGACAGACCAAGAGACCCAGTACTTC.

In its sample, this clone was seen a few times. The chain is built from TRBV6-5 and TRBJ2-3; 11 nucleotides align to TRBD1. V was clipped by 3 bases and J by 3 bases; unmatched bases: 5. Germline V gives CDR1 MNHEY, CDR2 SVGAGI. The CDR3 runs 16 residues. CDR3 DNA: TGTGCCAGCAGTTATAGGACAGGGGGCGCAACAGATACGCAGTATTTT. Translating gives CASSYRTGGATDTQYF.

CDR3 sequence reads: CASSESPGGQETQYF. The CDR3 region has the DNA TGTGCCAGCAGTGAATCCCCAGGGGGCCAAGAGACCCAGTACTTC. The V gene is TRBV2, the J gene TRBJ2-5; 7 nucleotides agree with TRBD1. The CDR3 sequence is 15 residues long. Germline CDR1 and CDR2: SNHLY and FYNNEI. J gave up 1 base and V 2 bases, and 4 bases lay outside the gene matches.